This T cell receptor beta chain was sequenced during a study of T cells in Graves' hyperthyroidism and ophthalmopathy. Findings and limits, study-wide: Peripheral blood also featured most of the thyroid clonotypes expanded above 0.001.

Graves' hyperthyroidism showing no ophthalmopathy progression within 18 months was considered stable. Based on clinical symptoms, serum thyroxine and TRAb, thyroid ultrasound and orbital computed tomography, diagnoses were reached. It was 8 to 10 ml of fresh peripheral blood that supplied the PBMCs. Germline lookup yields CDR1 DFQATT and CDR2 SNEGSKA (reference sequence). V shed 2 bases and J 5 bases; nucleotides not matched to a gene: 4. CDR3 length equals 13 residues. This clonotype was detected many times. Its specificity is unknown. The source material, RNA transcripts, was used to amplify TCR beta CDR3 regions. Researchers ran a first-round RT-PCR on the TCR CDR3 using the HTBI primer set. TCRdb reprocessed the multiplex PCR reads via MiXCR and lists one record per CDR3 protein. The table shows roughly 290,000 distinct CDR3 sequences, with about an eighth occurring only once.

The receptor was isolated from a woman aged 35 to 49 with Graves' hyperthyroidism. Sequenced input: blood. The rearrangement links TRBV20-1 to TRBJ2-7; 9 bases line up with TRBD1. CDR3 nucleotide sequence: TGCAGTGCTAGAAACAGGGGGCTTGACGAGCAGTACTTC. Translation gives CSARNRGLDEQYF.